Presented here are 10 T cell receptor beta chains from one specimen sequenced in a study of OX40 agonist ivuxolimab in advanced cancers. Measured with immunoSEQ multiplex PCR; TCRdb has only the in-frame clones, and not every one. This table has 65,000 to 80,000 clones, approximately 91% appearing once. The sequencing here drew on CD4+ or CD8+ T cells sorted from blood, taken in a trial of the OX40 agonist ivuxolimab. The receptors stem from an adult with an advanced solid tumor such as melanoma, head and neck, liver or kidney cancer.

The rearrangement links TRBV10-3 to TRBJ2-3; D unresolved. The V and J ends lost 8 bases and 4 bases respectively, with 4 bases between them. This CDR3 region has 10 residues. Germline V CDR1 and CDR2: ENHRY, SYGVKD. The CDR3 nucleotides read TGTGCCATCGGGGCAGATACGCAGTATTTT. Translating it yields CAIGADTQYF.

The V and J genes are TRBV27 and TRBJ2-5, with D maybe TRBD1 (6 bases). CDR3 length: 12 residues. V was trimmed by 5 bases and J by 7 bases, leaving 11 bases between them. Germline V gives CDR1 MNHEY, CDR2 SMNVEV (reference sequence). CDR3 in amino acids: CASSGRGGTQYF. CDR3 DNA sequence: TGTGCCAGCAGTGGGAGAGGGGGGACCCAGTACTTC.

The sample holds one count of this clone. The V gene is TRBV18, the J gene TRBJ2-7; TRBD1 aligns across 8 bases. The CDR3 length is 16 residues. Germline values: CDR1 KGHSH, CDR2 LQKENI. Unmatched junction bases numbered 11, after V lost 0 bases and J lost 7 bases. In DNA form, the CDR3 reads TGTGCCAGCTCACCACCGTGGCAGGGGGCTCCCATGGAGCAGTACTTC. It translates to CASSPPWQGAPMEQYF.

The rearrangement uses TRBV27 and TRBJ2-3; TRBD1 matches at 7 bases. The ends lost 1 base at V and 2 bases at J; junction bases unmatched: 3. The CDR3 runs to 15 residues. The V gene's germline CDR1 is MNHEY and CDR2 SMNVEV (reference sequence). The CDR3 region is CASSLWDSHTDTQYF. The CDR3, as DNA: TGTGCCAGCAGTTTATGGGACAGCCACACAGATACGCAGTATTTT.

This clone was recorded once. This rearrangement joins TRBV29-1 to TRBJ2-5; 14 bases fit TRBD2. The V gene end was trimmed by 3 bases and the J gene end by 1 base; junction bases not matched to a gene: 4. The CDR3 length is 16 residues. Germline-derived CDR1 and CDR2 are SQVTM and ANQGSEA. The CDR3 nucleotides read TGCAGCGTTGAGGGACTAGCGGGGGCAGCCCAAGAGACCCAGTACTTC. This sequence encodes CSVEGLAGAAQETQYF. Full variable domain (rest looked up from reference TRBV29-1 and TRBJ2-5): SAVISQKPSRDICQRGTSLTIQCQVDSQVTMMFWYRQQPGQSLTLIATANQGSEATYESGFVIDKFPISRPNLTFSTLTVSNMSPEDSSIYLCSVEGLAGAAQETQYFGPGTRLLVL.

The chain employs TRBV4-2 and TRBJ2-5; 8 nucleotides line up with TRBD2. This CDR3 has 17 amino acids. CDR1 and CDR2 from the germline V gene are LGHNA and YNFKEQ. Unmatched junction bases numbered 9, after V lost 0 bases and J lost 3 bases. The CDR3 reads CASSQDGGSGGKETQYF. For the CDR3, the DNA is TGTGCCAGCAGCCAAGATGGAGGGAGCGGGGGAAAAGAGACCCAGTACTTC.

The chain joins TRBV5-1 to TRBJ2-7; D unresolved. Germline V gives CDR1 SGHRS, CDR2 YFSETQ. Trimming took 0 bases from V and 0 from J, leaving 10 bases between them. The CDR3 length is 15 residues. CDR3 coding DNA: TGCGCCAGCAGCTTGGCCCCCGGATCCTCCTACGAGCAGTACTTC. This gives the protein CASSLAPGSSYEQYF.

This clone is a singleton in its sample. The CDR3 loop reads CASISPGHRTPYEQYF. The CDR3 DNA sequence: TGTGCCAGCATTTCCCCGGGACACCGAACCCCCTACGAGCAGTACTTC. The chain couples TRBV28 to TRBJ2-7; perhaps TRBD1 as D (6 bases). The CDR3 is 16 amino acids. Germline CDR1 is MDHEN and CDR2 is SYDVKM. V was clipped by 7 bases and J by 2 bases, with 21 bases between them. The full variable domain, with the rest looked up from reference TRBV28 and TRBJ2-7, is DVKVTQSSRYLVKRTGEKVFLECVQDMDHENMFWYRQDPGLGLRLIYFSYDVKMKEKGDIPEGYSVSREKKERFSLILESASTNQTSMYLCASISPGHRTPYEQYFGPGTRLTVT.

The chain joins TRBV15 to TRBJ2-7; D ambiguous. The length of the CDR3 is 16 residues. The germline CDR1 and CDR2 sequences are LNHNV and YYDKDF (reference sequence). Trimming cost V 3 bases and J 4 bases, with 19 bases left between them. The CDR3 DNA is TGTGCCACCAGCAGGGGTTGGGCAGCGAATAATTACGAGCAGTACTTC. Translated: CATSRGWAANNYEQYF.

As for this clone: The junction and the germline gene differ at one end; a read error may be behind it. The V call is TRBV7-9, the J call TRBJ2-5; D is possibly TRBD2 (5 bases). CDR1 is SEHNR, CDR2 FQNEAQ, per germline (reference sequence). The CDR3 has 10 amino acids. The CDR3 protein is CALERETQYF. The CDR3 DNA sequence: TGCGCTCTAGAGCGGGAGACCCAGTACTTC.